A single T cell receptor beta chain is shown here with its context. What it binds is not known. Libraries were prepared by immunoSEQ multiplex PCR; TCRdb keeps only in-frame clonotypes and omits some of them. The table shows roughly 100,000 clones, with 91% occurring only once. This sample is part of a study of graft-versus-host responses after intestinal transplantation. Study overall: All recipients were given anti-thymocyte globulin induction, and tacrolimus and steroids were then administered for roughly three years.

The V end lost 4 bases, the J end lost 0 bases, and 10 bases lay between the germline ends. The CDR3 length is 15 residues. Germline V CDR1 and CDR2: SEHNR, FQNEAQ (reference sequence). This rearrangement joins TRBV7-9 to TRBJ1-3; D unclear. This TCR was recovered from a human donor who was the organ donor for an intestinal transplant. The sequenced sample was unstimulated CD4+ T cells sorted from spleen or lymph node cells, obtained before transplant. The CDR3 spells CASSSGSRSGNTIYF. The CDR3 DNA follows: TGTGCCAGCAGCTCGGGAAGCCGCTCTGGAAACACCATATATTTT.